Listed below are T cell receptor beta chains from one sample, sequenced in a study of human T cells and chemical hapten exposure. One entry per CDR3 protein, called by TCRdb with MiXCR from the RACE reads. The sample yields under 400,000 distinct CDR3 sequences, 4.5% to 6% seen once. Source: whole blood, taken in connection with sensitization to the hapten diphenylcyclopropenone (DPC). These receptors were collected from a woman aged 45-59 years with alopecia areata. Some clones in this sample may be carry-over from other donors' samples. The conserved cysteine and the conserved F or W are not part of the CDR3 here. Fields, in order: CDR3 protein, V gene, CDR3 length, J gene.

CDR3: ASSVAPTSGDTDTQY
V: TRBV9
length: 15
J: TRBJ2-3

CDR3: ASRRDGEQF
V: TRBV12-3/TRBV12-4
length: 9
J: TRBJ2-1

CDR3: ASSAGTGEWPQH
V: TRBV6-1
length: 12
J: TRBJ1-5

CDR3: SVGGEEDQPQH
V: TRBV29-1
length: 11
J: TRBJ1-5

CDR3: SVKEGGNSPLH
V: TRBV29-1
length: 11
J: TRBJ1-6

CDR3: SVIAGQDYGYT
V: TRBV29-1
length: 11
J: TRBJ1-2

CDR3: SVVRRSGNTIY
V: TRBV29-1
length: 11
J: TRBJ1-3

CDR3: ATFQTGELF
V: TRBV12-3/TRBV12-4
length: 9
J: TRBJ2-2

CDR3: SASLREGILSGNEQF
V: TRBV20-1
length: 15
J: TRBJ2-1

CDR3: SARKDRDSYEQY
V: TRBV20-1
length: 12
J: TRBJ2-7

CDR3: ASSATNWNYNEQF
V: TRBV6-6
length: 13
J: TRBJ2-1

CDR3: AISESRGQHNEQF
V: TRBV10-3
length: 13
J: TRBJ2-1

CDR3: ASSQEGQTNYGYT
V: TRBV4-1
length: 13
J: TRBJ1-2

CDR3: ASSSGGDTQY
V: TRBV7-2
length: 10
J: TRBJ2-3

CDR3: ASTGDGFEGDTQY
V: TRBV2
length: 13
J: TRBJ2-3

CDR3: ASSSLGRGSYEQY
V: TRBV27
length: 13
J: TRBJ2-7

CDR3: ASSPVVLLMNTEAF
V: TRBV18
length: 14
J: TRBJ1-1

CDR3: ASTHGAGADTQY
V: TRBV5-1
length: 12
J: TRBJ2-3

CDR3: ASRADGSLGPQH
V: TRBV2
length: 12
J: TRBJ1-5

CDR3: ASNPTGGGTEAF
V: TRBV6-5
length: 12
J: TRBJ1-1

CDR3: ASSPAGNSGANVLT
V: TRBV5-1
length: 14
J: TRBJ2-6

CDR3: ASSREQGLLNTIY
V: TRBV7-9
length: 13
J: TRBJ1-3

CDR3: ASSYWAGTDTQY
V: TRBV6-5
length: 12
J: TRBJ2-3

CDR3: ASSLIGSGGETQY
V: TRBV13
length: 13
J: TRBJ2-5

CDR3: ASSLMGIGYGYT
V: TRBV12-3/TRBV12-4
length: 12
J: TRBJ1-2

CDR3: SVVEEMNTEAF
V: TRBV29-1
length: 11
J: TRBJ1-1

CDR3: ASSPTGTRTYEQY
V: TRBV12-3/TRBV12-4
length: 13
J: TRBJ2-7

CDR3: SAQSTGGTDTQY
V: TRBV20-1
length: 12
J: TRBJ2-3

CDR3: ATSDPGGPPNNEQF
V: TRBV24-1
length: 14
J: TRBJ2-1

CDR3: ASSHGQWERHNEKLF
V: TRBV7-9
length: 15
J: TRBJ1-4

CDR3: ASSVGASGGARETQY
V: TRBV9
length: 15
J: TRBJ2-5

CDR3: ASSLESGGYHNSPLH
V: TRBV7-6
length: 15
J: TRBJ1-6

CDR3: ASSQGSEVETQY
V: TRBV4-2
length: 12
J: TRBJ2-5

CDR3: ASRAYWGADTEAF
V: TRBV5-1
length: 13
J: TRBJ1-1

CDR3: ASSLTGLGETQY
V: TRBV12-3/TRBV12-4
length: 12
J: TRBJ2-5

CDR3: ASTMTSGRANEQF
V: TRBV28
length: 13
J: TRBJ2-1

CDR3: ASSPFYSGTNTGELF
V: TRBV3-1
length: 15
J: TRBJ2-2

CDR3: ASSLGTSPTDTQY
V: TRBV7-3
length: 13
J: TRBJ2-3

CDR3: ASSRRAFNEQF
V: TRBV7-2
length: 11
J: TRBJ2-1

CDR3: ATSDPLAGVGNEQF
V: TRBV24-1
length: 14
J: TRBJ2-1

CDR3: ASSHGTQETQY
V: TRBV6-2/TRBV6-3
length: 11
J: TRBJ2-5

CDR3: ASSLVQGADEQF
V: TRBV5-1
length: 12
J: TRBJ2-1

CDR3: ASSPLDGGNPEF
V: TRBV12-3/TRBV12-4
length: 12
J: TRBJ2-1

CDR3: ASSEDFYNEQF
V: TRBV6-4
length: 11
J: TRBJ2-1

CDR3: ASSLAGTSQETQY
V: TRBV5-4
length: 13
J: TRBJ2-5

CDR3: ASSPLEGGTDTQY
V: TRBV11-2
length: 13
J: TRBJ2-3

CDR3: ASSFIGQGRQPQH
V: TRBV28
length: 13
J: TRBJ1-5

CDR3: ASSRGTANSPLH
V: TRBV3-1
length: 12
J: TRBJ1-6

CDR3: ASRRTGGVDSPLH
V: TRBV6-5
length: 13
J: TRBJ1-6

CDR3: ASSFVVTEAF
V: TRBV12-3/TRBV12-4
length: 10
J: TRBJ1-1

CDR3: ASSQLGLAADTQY
V: TRBV4-1
length: 13
J: TRBJ2-3

CDR3: ASSHTGVEEAF
V: TRBV9
length: 11
J: TRBJ1-1

CDR3: ASSLYNSNTEAF
V: TRBV11-2
length: 12
J: TRBJ1-1

CDR3: ASSFLTGGYNEQF
V: TRBV12-3/TRBV12-4
length: 13
J: TRBJ2-1

CDR3: ASSQEGGSYEQY
V: TRBV3-1
length: 12
J: TRBJ2-7

CDR3: ASSPWTGQYYEQY
V: TRBV7-9
length: 13
J: TRBJ2-7

CDR3: ASSPRGGVVDEQF
V: TRBV6-5
length: 13
J: TRBJ2-1

CDR3: ASSNQANTGELF
V: TRBV7-9
length: 12
J: TRBJ2-2

CDR3: SASGRSQPQH
V: TRBV20-1
length: 10
J: TRBJ1-5